This T cell receptor (beta chain) is from a study of T cell responses to AZD1222 COVID-19 vaccine. Trimming stripped 4 bases from V and 1 base from J, with 10 bases between. The CDR3 contains 14 residues. In germline, CDR1 is WNHNN, CDR2 SYGVQD (reference sequence). TCRdb keeps only in-frame clones here, not all; method: immunoSEQ multiplex PCR. The sample lists around 130,000 clones; 86% were seen once. The chain combines TRBV10-1 with TRBJ1-1; D is undetermined. This TCR derives from an adult who received the AZD1222 COVID-19 vaccine. The sequenced sample was peripheral blood, obtained 28 days after the second AZD1222 dose. CDR3 loop: CASSVGGENTEAFF. Here the CDR3 DNA reads TGCGCCAGCAGTGTAGGTGGGGAGAACACTGAAGCTTTCTTT.